The 21 T cell receptor beta chains reported below all come from one sample, sequenced in a study of regulatory T cells in long-lasting Graves disease. Time point in this sample: persistent/refractory GD, antithyroid drugs over 5 years with positive TRAb. PBMCs were the source of the RNA used for TCR sequencing. HTBI primers from iRepertoire and Arm-PCR of CDR3 regions yielded the TCR beta libraries. Each CDR3 protein is one row after TCRdb ran MiXCR on the multiplex PCR reads. The repertoire holds 400,000 or so distinct CDR3 sequences, with less than 25% as singletons. Specimen: peripheral blood mononuclear cells (PBMCs), collected when the disease was refractory, from a patient treated with antithyroid drugs. The receptors stem from a female donor with Graves disease.

In its sample, this clonotype was seen many times. The rearrangement joins TRBV28 to TRBJ1-5; D possibly corresponds to TRBD1 (6 bases). The CDR3 runs 13 residues. CDR1 is MDHEN, CDR2 SYDVKM, per germline. V lost 3 bases, J lost 6 bases, and 9 bases lay in between. The CDR3 nucleotides read TGTGCCAGCAGTTTCCAGGGGTCTCAGCCCCAGCATTTT. Amino acid sequence: CASSFQGSQPQHF.

This clonotype was seen a handful of times. The chain recombines TRBV19 with TRBJ1-5; 7 nucleotides line up with TRBD1. The germline gives CDR1 LNHDA, CDR2 SQIVND (reference sequence). The J segment lost 7 bases and the V segment lost 3 bases, leaving 3 bases of the junction unmatched. The CDR3 spans 13 residues. In DNA form, the CDR3 reads TGTGCCAGTAGTATGTCAGGGGGACAGCCCCAGCATTTT. Translation gives CASSMSGGQPQHF.

The table lists this clonotype with many counts. The chain uses TRBV30 and TRBJ1-1; D remains ambiguous. This CDR3 contains 12 residues. Germline V gene lookup returns CDR1 GTSNPN and CDR2 SVGIG (reference sequence). Deletions cut 3 bases from V and 2 bases from J, with 7 bases between. The CDR3 loop is CAWRAGNTEAFF. CDR3 DNA sequence: TGTGCCTGGAGGGCCGGTAACACTGAAGCTTTCTTT. The full variable domain, its missing parts supplied by reference TRBV30 and TRBJ1-1, is SQTIHQWPATLVQPVGSPLSLECTVEGTSNPNLYWYRQAAGRGLQLLFYSVGIGQISSEVPQNLSASRPQDRQFILSSKKLLLSDSGFYLCAWRAGNTEAFFGQGTRLTVV.

This clonotype has ten or more counts. V gene TRBV12-3 or TRBV12-4 combines with J gene TRBJ2-7; the D is unclear. The ends were cut back, 4 bases at V and 6 bases at J, with 16 bases in the middle. The CDR3 loop spans 14 amino acids. For the CDR3, the DNA is TGTGCCAGCAGTTCGGTCAACAGACCTGGCGAGCAGTACTTC. Its protein is CASSSVNRPGEQYF.

This clonotype was recorded a few times. The V and J genes are TRBV28 and TRBJ1-2, with D maybe TRBD1 (5 bases). In germline, CDR1 is MDHEN, CDR2 SYDVKM. Between the trimmed V and J ends, which lost 6 bases and 6 bases, there was a span of 11 bases. The CDR3 contains 12 residues. The DNA of the CDR3 is TGTGCCAGCAGGAGTTTACAGGATGGCTACACCTTC. It is translated as CASRSLQDGYTF.

The V and J genes are TRBV5-1 and TRBJ1-6; 7 bases agree with TRBD1. Germline loops: CDR1 SGHRS, CDR2 YFSETQ. The CDR3 has 14 residues. V trimming: 0 bases; J trimming: 8 bases; junction bases outside the gene matches: 2. CDR3 amino acids: CASSLEGADSPLHF. In nucleotides, the CDR3 is TGCGCCAGCAGCTTGGAGGGGGCTGATTCACCCCTCCACTTT. The entire variable domain, with the rest obtained from reference TRBV5-1 and TRBJ1-6, is as follows: KAGVTQTPRYLIKTRGQQVTLSCSPISGHRSVSWYQQTPGQGLQFLFEYFSETQRNKGNFPGRFSGRQFSNSRSEMNVSTLELGDSALYLCASSLEGADSPLHFGNGTRLTVT.

This clonotype was counted between two and nine times. CDR3 sequence: CSANRDVYEQYF. CDR3 DNA: TGCAGTGCTAACCGGGACGTCTACGAGCAGTACTTC. The gene calls are TRBV20-1 and TRBJ2-7; either TRBD1 or TRBD2 may supply D (5 bases each). Germline CDR1 reads DFQATT; CDR2 reads SNEGSKA (reference sequence). The V gene lost 4 bases and the J gene lost 3 bases, with 10 bases spanning the gap. The CDR3 covers 12 residues.

This clonotype was picked up many times. Here the CDR3 reads CASSNGQEYGYTF. In DNA form, the CDR3 reads TGTGCCAGCAGTAATGGACAGGAGTATGGCTACACCTTC. The gene calls are TRBV6-1 and TRBJ1-2; 7 nucleotides line up with TRBD1. The V gene's germline CDR1 is MNHNS and CDR2 SASEGT. With V trimmed by 5 bases and J by 5 bases, 5 bases remained unmatched. The CDR3 is made up of 13 amino acids.

This clonotype was recorded many times. The chain uses TRBV4-2 and TRBJ1-4; D is ambiguous. Germline V gene lookup returns CDR1 LGHNA and CDR2 YNFKEQ. V lost 5 bases and J lost 7, with 17 bases in between. There are 15 residues in the CDR3. DNA for the CDR3: TGTGCCAGCAGCGTGACCGAACCTTTGGGTGAAAAACTGTTTTTT. Its protein is CASSVTEPLGEKLFF.

Many counts were recorded for this clonotype. This rearrangement joins TRBV3-1 to TRBJ1-2; D is uncertain. Looked up from germline, CDR1 is LGHDT and CDR2 is YNNKEL (reference sequence). Deletions cut 1 base from V and 8 bases from J, with 11 bases between. There are 13 residues in the CDR3. The CDR3 loop reads CASSQGSRFGYTF. DNA for the CDR3: TGTGCCAGCAGCCAAGGGAGCAGGTTCGGCTACACCTTC.

This clonotype was found many times. The V call is TRBV18, the J call TRBJ2-7; 9 bases align to TRBD1. The CDR3 loop spans 14 amino acids. Germline V gene data show CDR1 as KGHSH and CDR2 as LQKENI. With V trimmed by 2 bases and J by 7 bases, 6 bases remained unmatched. CDR3 nucleotide sequence: TGTGCCAGCTCACCAGGGACAGGGACTCGGGAGCAGTACTTC. Amino acids: CASSPGTGTREQYF.

This clonotype was seen many times. The chain links TRBV28 to TRBJ1-5; D is ambiguous. Trimming took 5 bases from V and 10 from J, leaving 21 bases between them. CDR1 is MDHEN and CDR2 is SYDVKM in the germline V gene. The CDR3 is made up of 15 amino acids. CDR3 DNA sequence: TGTGCCAGCAGTCCCCCGGGCGAAGGGATCAGCCCCCAGCATTTT. Translated, it gives CASSPPGEGISPQHF.

The sample holds a few counts of this clonotype. J is TRBJ1-6 and V is TRBV6-1, with 8 bases identical to TRBD1. V gave up 5 bases and J gave up 7 bases; unmatched junction bases: 7. CDR3 length equals 15 residues. In germline, CDR1 is MNHNS, CDR2 SASEGT. The CDR3 nucleotides are TGTGCCAGCAGTCTTCATCAGGGGGCCAATTCACCCCTCCACTTT. Translated: CASSLHQGANSPLHF.

This sequence joins TRBV20-1 and TRBJ2-4, with TRBD1 identical over 7 bases. After removal of 5 bases from V and 3 bases from J, the junction contained 7 bases not matched to a gene. Germline CDR1 is DFQATT and CDR2 is SNEGSKA (reference sequence). CDR3 size: 14 residues. The CDR3 coding sequence is TGCAGTGCTTGGACAGGTTTGGGCAAAAACATTCAGTACTTC. It yields the protein CSAWTGLGKNIQYF.

The genes are TRBV29-1 and TRBJ2-7, with D perhaps TRBD2 (6 bases). The ends were cut back, 7 bases at V and 4 bases at J, with 17 bases in the middle. This CDR3 is built from 13 residues. CDR1 and CDR2 from the germline V gene are SQVTM and ANQGSEA. In nucleotides, the CDR3 is TGCAGCGCCGTTTCCCGGGAGACATACGAGCAGTACTTC. Translation: CSAVSRETYEQYF.

As for this clonotype: This could be a read error, since a much larger clone is one nucleotide away. V and J are TRBV6-2 or TRBV6-3 and TRBJ2-7; the D is unclear. Germline loops: CDR1 MNHEY, CDR2 SVGEGT. V lost 5 bases to trimming and J lost 9 bases, with 11 bases between them. CDR3 length equals 11 residues. The CDR3, as DNA: TGTGCCAGCAGTCCCGCTTGGGGGCAGTACTTC. This codes for CASSPAWGQYF.

The chain recombines TRBV20-1 with TRBJ1-2; no clear D gene. The length of the CDR3 is 10 residues. Trimming shortened V by 7 bases and J by 2 bases, and 5 bases separated the two germline ends. Germline CDR1 reads DFQATT; CDR2 reads SNEGSKA (reference sequence). The CDR3 nucleotides read TGCAGTGTTCAGAACTATGGCTACACCTTC. The encoded protein is CSVQNYGYTF.

The chain couples TRBV7-2 to TRBJ1-1; 10 bases are shared with TRBD1. Germline CDR1 SGHTA, CDR2 FQGNSA. V shed 5 bases, J shed 5 bases, and the junction held 26 bases outside the gene matches. CDR3 length: 21 residues. CDR3: CASSHPSRPGQGRRLGTEAFF. In DNA form, the CDR3 reads TGTGCCAGCAGCCACCCCTCCAGACCGGGACAGGGGAGGAGATTGGGGACTGAAGCTTTCTTT. Using reference TRBV7-2 and TRBJ1-1 for the parts outside the CDR3, the full variable domain is GAGVSQSPSNKVTEKGKDVELRCDPISGHTALYWYRQSLGQGLEFLIYFQGNSAPDKSGLPSDRFSAERTGGSVSTLTIQRTQQEDSAVYLCASSHPSRPGQGRRLGTEAFFGQGTRLTVV.

This clonotype was seen many times. The rearrangement uses TRBV7-2 and TRBJ1-3, with TRBD1 matching over 7 bases. The CDR3 consists of 17 residues. V was pared by 5 bases and J by 0 bases, with 10 bases of the junction left unmatched. The germline gives CDR1 SGHTA, CDR2 FQGNSA. In nucleotides, the CDR3 is TGTGCCAGCAGCCCGCAAGGGGGCTCGGACTCTGGAAACACCATATATTTT. Translating gives CASSPQGGSDSGNTIYF. The full variable domain, its missing parts supplied by reference TRBV7-2 and TRBJ1-3, is GAGVSQSPSNKVTEKGKDVELRCDPISGHTALYWYRQSLGQGLEFLIYFQGNSAPDKSGLPSDRFSAERTGGSVSTLTIQRTQQEDSAVYLCASSPQGGSDSGNTIYFGEGSWLTVV.

This clonotype was detected ten times or more. The chain recombines TRBV11-2 with TRBJ2-7; either TRBD1 or TRBD2 may supply D (5 bases each). Per germline, CDR1 SGHAT and CDR2 FQNNGV. The V end lost 0 bases, the J end lost 0 bases, and 12 bases lay between the germline ends. The CDR3 contains 16 residues. This CDR3 is CASSLDRGRFSYEQYF. The CDR3 DNA reads TGTGCCAGCAGCTTAGATCGGGGCAGGTTCTCCTACGAGCAGTACTTC.

Many counts were recorded for this clonotype. The chain is built from TRBV2 and TRBJ1-5; TRBD1 aligns across 8 bases. This CDR3 is 12 amino acids long. Trimming cost V 8 bases and J 5 bases; bases outside gene matches: 2. Germline assignment: CDR1 SNHLY and CDR2 FYNNEI. The CDR3 loop reads CASQGADQPQHF. The CDR3, as DNA: TGTGCCAGCCAGGGGGCGGATCAGCCCCAGCATTTT. Full variable domain (remainder filled in from reference TRBV2 and TRBJ1-5): EPEVTQTPSHQVTQMGQEVILRCVPISNHLYFYWYRQILGQKVEFLVSFYNNEISEKSEIFDDQFSVERPDGSNFTLKIRSTKLEDSAMYFCASQGADQPQHFGDGTRLSIL.